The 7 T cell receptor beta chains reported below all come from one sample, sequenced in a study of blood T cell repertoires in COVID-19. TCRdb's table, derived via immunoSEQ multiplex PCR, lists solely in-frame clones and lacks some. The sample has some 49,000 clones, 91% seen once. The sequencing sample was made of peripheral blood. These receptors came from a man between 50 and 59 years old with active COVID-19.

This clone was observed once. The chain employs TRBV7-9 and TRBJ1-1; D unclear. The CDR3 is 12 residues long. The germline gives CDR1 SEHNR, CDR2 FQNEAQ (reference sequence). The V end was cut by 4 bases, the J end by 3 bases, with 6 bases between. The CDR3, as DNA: TGTGCCAGCAGCTCGGAGGACACTGAAGCTTTCTTT. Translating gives CASSSEDTEAFF. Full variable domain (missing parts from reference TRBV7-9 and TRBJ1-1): DTGVSQNPRHKITKRGQNVTFRCDPISEHNRLYWYRQTLGQGPEFLTYFQNEAQLEKSRLLSDRFSAERPKGSFSTLEIQRTEQGDSAMYLCASSSEDTEAFFGQGTRLTVV.

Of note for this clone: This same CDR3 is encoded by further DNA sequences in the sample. The CDR3 protein is CASNDGGNSPLHF. Written as DNA, the CDR3 is TGCGCCAGCAACGACGGGGGTAATTCACCCCTCCACTTT. The chain is built from TRBV5-1 and TRBJ1-6, with D maybe TRBD1 (5 bases). Germline V gene data show CDR1 as SGHRS and CDR2 as YFSETQ. There are 13 residues in the CDR3. V lost 6 bases and J 6 bases, leaving 10 bases between the germline ends.

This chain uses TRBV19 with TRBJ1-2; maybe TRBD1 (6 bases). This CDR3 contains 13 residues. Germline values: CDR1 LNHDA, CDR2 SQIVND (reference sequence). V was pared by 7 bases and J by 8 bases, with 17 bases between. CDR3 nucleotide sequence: TGTGCCAGTACCCCCCGACAGGTGAACGGCTACACCTTC. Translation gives CASTPRQVNGYTF.

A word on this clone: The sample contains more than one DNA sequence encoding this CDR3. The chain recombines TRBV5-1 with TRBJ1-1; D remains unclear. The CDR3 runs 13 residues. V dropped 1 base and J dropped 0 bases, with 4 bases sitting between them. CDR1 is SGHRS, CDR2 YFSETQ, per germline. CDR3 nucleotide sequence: TGCGCCAGCAGCTTGACAGTGAACACTGAAGCTTTCTTT. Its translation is CASSLTVNTEAFF.

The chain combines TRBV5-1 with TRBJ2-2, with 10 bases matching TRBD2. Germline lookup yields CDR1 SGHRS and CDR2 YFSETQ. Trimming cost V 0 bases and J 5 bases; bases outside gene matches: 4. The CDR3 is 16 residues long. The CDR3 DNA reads TGCGCCAGCAGCTTGGCCTTACTAGCGGGGACCGGGGAGCTGTTTTTT. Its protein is CASSLALLAGTGELFF.

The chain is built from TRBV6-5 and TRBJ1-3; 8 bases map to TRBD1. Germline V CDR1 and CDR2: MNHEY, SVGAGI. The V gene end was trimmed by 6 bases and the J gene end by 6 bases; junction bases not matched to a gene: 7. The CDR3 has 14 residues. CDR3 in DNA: TGTGCCAGCAGCCGTTCAGGGGGCGAAAACACCATATATTTT. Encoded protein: CASSRSGGENTIYF.

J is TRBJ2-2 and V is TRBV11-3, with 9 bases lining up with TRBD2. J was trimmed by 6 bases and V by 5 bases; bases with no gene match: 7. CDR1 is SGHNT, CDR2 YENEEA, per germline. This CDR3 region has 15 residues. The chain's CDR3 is CASSDSGRGSGELFF. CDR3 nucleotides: TGTGCCAGCAGCGATAGCGGGAGAGGGTCCGGGGAGCTGTTTTTT.